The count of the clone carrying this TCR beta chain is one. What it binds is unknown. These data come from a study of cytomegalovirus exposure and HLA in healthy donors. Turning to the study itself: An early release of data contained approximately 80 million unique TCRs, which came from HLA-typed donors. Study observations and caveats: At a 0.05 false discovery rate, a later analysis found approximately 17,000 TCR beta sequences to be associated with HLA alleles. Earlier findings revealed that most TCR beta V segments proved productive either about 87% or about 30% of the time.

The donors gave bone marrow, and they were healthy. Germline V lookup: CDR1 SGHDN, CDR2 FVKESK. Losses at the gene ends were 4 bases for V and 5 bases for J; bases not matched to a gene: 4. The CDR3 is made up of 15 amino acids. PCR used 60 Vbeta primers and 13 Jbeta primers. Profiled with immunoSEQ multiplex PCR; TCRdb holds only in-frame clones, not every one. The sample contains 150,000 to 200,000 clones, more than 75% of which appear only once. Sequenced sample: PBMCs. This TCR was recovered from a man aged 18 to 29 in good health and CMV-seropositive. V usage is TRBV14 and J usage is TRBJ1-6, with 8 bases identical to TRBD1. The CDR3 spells CASSLGQGNNSPLHF. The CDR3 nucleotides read TGTGCCAGCAGCCTAGGACAGGGCAATAATTCACCCCTCCACTTT.